This TCR beta chain was found in a study of shared clonotypes between healthy human individuals. Study observations and caveats: Although depth was large, rarefaction showed that sequencing of the sorted subsets was incomplete.

Trimming stripped 8 bases from V and 11 bases from J, with 18 bases between. Germline V gene lookup returns CDR1 GTSNPN and CDR2 SVGIG (reference sequence). CDR3 length: 11 residues. HIV-negative, healthy adults without recent acute infections or vaccinations were the donors. With regard to this clone: Its target is unknown.

Using immunoSEQ multiplex PCR, the repertoire was profiled, and TCRdb retains in-frame clones only, with some absent. In the table there are around 690,000 clones, around 90% of which are singletons. Input material: memory CD8+ T cells from PBMCs. Documented subset: CD45RO+ cells pooled with CCR7-negative TemRA cells. The clonotype originates from a man younger than 35 in good health. Some clones in this sample may be carry-over from other donors' samples. The V and J genes are TRBV30 and TRBJ1-1, with a possible D match to TRBD1 (5 bases). The CDR3 nucleotides read TGTGCCGAAAACTTAGGGGAAGAGGCTTTCTTT. It specifies CAENLGEEAFF. Complete variable domain (other parts from reference TRBV30 and TRBJ1-1): SQTIHQWPATLVQPVGSPLSLECTVEGTSNPNLYWYRQAAGRGLQLLFYSVGIGQISSEVPQNLSASRPQDRQFILSSKKLLLSDSGFYLCAENLGEEAFFGQGTRLTVV.